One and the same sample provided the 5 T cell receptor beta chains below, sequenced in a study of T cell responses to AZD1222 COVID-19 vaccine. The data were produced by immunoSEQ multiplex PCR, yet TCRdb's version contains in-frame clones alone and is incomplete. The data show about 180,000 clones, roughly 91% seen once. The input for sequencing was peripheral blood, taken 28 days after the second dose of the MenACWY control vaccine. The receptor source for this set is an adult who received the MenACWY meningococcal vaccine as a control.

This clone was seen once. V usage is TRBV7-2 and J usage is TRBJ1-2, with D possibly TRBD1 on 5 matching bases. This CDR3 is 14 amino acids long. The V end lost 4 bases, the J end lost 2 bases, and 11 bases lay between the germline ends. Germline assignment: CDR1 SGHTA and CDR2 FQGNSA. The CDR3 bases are TGTGCCAGCAGCTCAACCCGGGGGAACTATGGCTACACCTTC. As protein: CASSSTRGNYGYTF. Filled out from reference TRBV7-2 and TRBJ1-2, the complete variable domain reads GAGVSQSPSNKVTEKGKDVELRCDPISGHTALYWYRQSLGQGLEFLIYFQGNSAPDKSGLPSDRFSAERTGGSVSTLTIQRTQQEDSAVYLCASSSTRGNYGYTFGSGTRLTVV.

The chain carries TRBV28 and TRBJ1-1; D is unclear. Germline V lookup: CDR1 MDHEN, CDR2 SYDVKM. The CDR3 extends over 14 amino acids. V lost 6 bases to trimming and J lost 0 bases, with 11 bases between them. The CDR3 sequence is CASSLLTVNTEAFF. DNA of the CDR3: TGTGCCAGCAGCCTCCTTACAGTGAACACTGAAGCTTTCTTT.

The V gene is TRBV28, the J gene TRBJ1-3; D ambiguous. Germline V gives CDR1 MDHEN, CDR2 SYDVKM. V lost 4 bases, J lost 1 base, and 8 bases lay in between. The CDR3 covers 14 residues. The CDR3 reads CASSSVHSGNTIYF. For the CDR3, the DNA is TGTGCCAGCAGTTCCGTCCATTCTGGAAACACCATATATTTT. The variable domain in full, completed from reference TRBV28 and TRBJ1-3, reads DVKVTQSSRYLVKRTGEKVFLECVQDMDHENMFWYRQDPGLGLRLIYFSYDVKMKEKGDIPEGYSVSREKKERFSLILESASTNQTSMYLCASSSVHSGNTIYFGEGSWLTVV.

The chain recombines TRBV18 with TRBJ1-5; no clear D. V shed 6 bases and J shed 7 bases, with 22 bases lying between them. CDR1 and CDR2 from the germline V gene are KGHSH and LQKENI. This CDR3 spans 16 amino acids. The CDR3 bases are TGTGCCAGCTCGCCAGCGGGTTCGGCGCCAACGCAGCCCCAGCATTTT. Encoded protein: CASSPAGSAPTQPQHF.

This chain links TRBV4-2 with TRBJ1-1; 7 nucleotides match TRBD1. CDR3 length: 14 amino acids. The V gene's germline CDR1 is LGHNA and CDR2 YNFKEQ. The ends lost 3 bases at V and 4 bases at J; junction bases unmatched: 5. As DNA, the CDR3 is TGTGCCAGCAGCCACCTGACAGGGAGCACTGAAGCTTTCTTT. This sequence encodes CASSHLTGSTEAFF.